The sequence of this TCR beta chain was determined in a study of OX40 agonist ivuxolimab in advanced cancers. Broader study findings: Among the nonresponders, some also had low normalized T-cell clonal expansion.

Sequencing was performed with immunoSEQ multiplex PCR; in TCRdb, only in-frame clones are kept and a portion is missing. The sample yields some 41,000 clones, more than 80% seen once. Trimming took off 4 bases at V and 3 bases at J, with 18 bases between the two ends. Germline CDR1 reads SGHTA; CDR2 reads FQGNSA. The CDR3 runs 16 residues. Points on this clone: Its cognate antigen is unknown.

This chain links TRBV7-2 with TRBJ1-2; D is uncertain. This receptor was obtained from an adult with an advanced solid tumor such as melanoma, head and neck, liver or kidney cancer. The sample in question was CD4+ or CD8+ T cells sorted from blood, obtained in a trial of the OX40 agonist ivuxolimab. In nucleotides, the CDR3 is TGTGCCAGCAGCTCTATACTTGGGCGCGGAGACTATGGCTACACCTTC. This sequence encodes CASSSILGRGDYGYTF.